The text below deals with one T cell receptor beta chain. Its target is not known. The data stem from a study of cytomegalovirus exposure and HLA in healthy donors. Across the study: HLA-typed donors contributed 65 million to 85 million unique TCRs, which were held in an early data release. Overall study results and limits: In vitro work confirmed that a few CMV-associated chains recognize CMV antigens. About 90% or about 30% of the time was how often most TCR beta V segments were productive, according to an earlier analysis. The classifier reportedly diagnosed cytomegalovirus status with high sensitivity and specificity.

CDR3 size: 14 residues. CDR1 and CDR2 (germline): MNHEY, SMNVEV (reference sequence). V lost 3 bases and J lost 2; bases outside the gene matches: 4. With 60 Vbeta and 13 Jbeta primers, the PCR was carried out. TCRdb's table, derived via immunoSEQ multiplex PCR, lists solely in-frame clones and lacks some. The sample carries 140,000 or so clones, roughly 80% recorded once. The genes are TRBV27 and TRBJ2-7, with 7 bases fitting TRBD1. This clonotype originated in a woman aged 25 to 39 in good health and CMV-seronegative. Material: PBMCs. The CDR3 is CASSFTGDTYEQYF. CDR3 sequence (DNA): TGTGCCAGCAGTTTCACAGGGGACACCTACGAGCAGTACTTC.